The clone carrying this T cell receptor (beta chain) was seen only a few times. The CDR3 is made up of 15 amino acids. The V gene's germline CDR1 is LGHNA and CDR2 YNFKEQ. Trimming pared 0 bases from V and 3 bases from J, leaving 12 bases between. The data are from a study of blood T cells in healthy people across ages. PCR was performed a second time for about 6 to 12 cycles using a sample-barcoded 5' primer and a J-beta primer mix. A template-switch adaptor that had 12 random nucleotides put a tag on each cDNA molecule. TCRdb fed the 5' RACE reads into MiXCR, producing one record per CDR3 protein. This sample yields hundreds of thousands of distinct CDR3 sequences, of which around 32% are seen a single time; less than 20% belongs to the top ten. Total RNA was extracted at no less than 6 micrograms per sample.

This chain uses TRBV4-2 with TRBJ2-7; TRBD2 is a possible D gene (7 bases). The sequencing sample was made of blood. This receptor was identified in a woman older than 75 in good health. Here the CDR3 reads CASSQERGQYYEQYF. DNA of the CDR3: TGTGCCAGCAGCCAAGAGCGGGGGCAATACTACGAGCAGTACTTC.